In its sample, the clone carrying this T cell receptor beta chain was seen a few times. The record originates from a study of blood T cell repertoires in COVID-19. Across the whole study: Sample material is recorded as cDNA or gDNA derived from T cells, B-cell-depleted T cells, or PBMCs.

Under the authors' procedure: Quantification of nucleated cells was approximated via reference gene primer amplification. Clones were sequenced by immunoSEQ multiplex PCR, and TCRdb holds only the in-frame ones, with some missing. Clone size and V and J calls were adopted from that table, with D and trimming inferred from the DNA. The sample includes about 160,000 clones, around 86% seen only once; the top ten take over 10%. V was pared by 5 bases and J by 8 bases, with 12 bases between. The germline V gene has CDR1 SEHNR and CDR2 FQNEAQ (reference sequence). The CDR3 totals 12 residues. The chain combines TRBV7-9 with TRBJ1-2; possibly TRBD1 for D (5 bases). The sample was peripheral blood. This clonotype was obtained from a man aged 65-85 years who had recovered from COVID-19. CDR3 sequence: CASSPGQGGYTF. The CDR3 coding sequence is TGTGCCAGCAGCCCAGGACAAGGCGGCTACACCTTC.